The T cell receptor (beta chain) under discussion was sequenced for a study of blood T cell repertoires in COVID-19. Background on the study: T cells, B-cell-depleted T cells, or PBMCs provided the cDNA or gDNA that served as material.

Assay used: immunoSEQ multiplex PCR; TCRdb lists only in-frame clones, some missing. The table has just over 650,000 clones, just under 90% seen once; the top ten hold roughly 0.26%. The V end lost 3 bases, the J end lost 5 bases, and 11 bases lay between the germline ends. The CDR3 totals 15 residues. Germline-derived CDR1 and CDR2 are MNHEY and SMNVEV (reference sequence). Specimen: peripheral blood. This receptor was obtained from a woman younger than 30 with acute or convalescent COVID-19. The chain links TRBV27 to TRBJ1-6; no firm D call. The CDR3 is CASSLGGENNSPLHF. The CDR3 DNA follows: TGTGCCAGCAGTTTGGGAGGAGAAAATAATTCACCCCTCCACTTT.